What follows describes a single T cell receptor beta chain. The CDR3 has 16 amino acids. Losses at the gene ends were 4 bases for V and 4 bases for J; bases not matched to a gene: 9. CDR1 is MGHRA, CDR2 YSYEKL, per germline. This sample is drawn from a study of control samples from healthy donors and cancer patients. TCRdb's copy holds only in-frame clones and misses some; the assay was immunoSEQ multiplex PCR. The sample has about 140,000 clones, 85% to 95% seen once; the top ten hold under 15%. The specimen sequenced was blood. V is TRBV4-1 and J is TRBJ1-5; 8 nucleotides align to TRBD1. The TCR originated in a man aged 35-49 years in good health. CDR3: CASSPSRDRTNQPQHF. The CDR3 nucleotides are TGCGCCAGCAGCCCTTCCCGGGACAGGACTAATCAGCCCCAGCATTTT.